This record looks at one T cell receptor beta chain sequence and its context. Sequencing used immunoSEQ multiplex PCR; TCRdb keeps in-frame clones, though not all of them. The table shows roughly 120,000 clones, with over 65% occurring only once. The sample originates from a study of blood T cell repertoires in COVID-19. Germline CDR1 is LNHDA and CDR2 is SQIVND (reference sequence). The CDR3 spans 15 residues. V was pared by 5 bases and J by 5 bases, with 9 bases of the junction left unmatched. Sequencing was done on a sample of peripheral blood. V usage is TRBV19 and J usage is TRBJ2-7; 10 nucleotides match TRBD1. The clonotype originates from a man in his 70s with acute or convalescent COVID-19. The CDR3 spells CASSSRGQGFHEQYF. CDR3 coding DNA: TGTGCCAGTAGTTCAAGGGGACAGGGGTTTCACGAGCAGTACTTC.